The 11 T cell receptor beta chains below all came from one sample that was sequenced in a study of blood T cell repertoires in COVID-19. The assay was immunoSEQ multiplex PCR, and TCRdb's table has in-frame clones only and misses some. The table records around 200,000 clones, approximately 82% of them present only once. Specimen: peripheral blood. The origin of the receptors is a man aged 35 to 55 with active or convalescent COVID-19.

This clone was seen a single time. This chain links TRBV5-1 with TRBJ2-6, with D tentatively TRBD1 (6 bases). CDR1 and CDR2 (germline): SGHRS, YFSETQ. This CDR3 spans 18 amino acids. The V end lost 0 bases, the J end lost 0 bases, and 13 bases lay between the germline ends. The CDR3 DNA is TGCGCCAGCAGCTTGGGAAACAGGGTACACTCTGGGGCCAACGTCCTGACTTTC. This codes for CASSLGNRVHSGANVLTF. The entire variable domain, with the rest obtained from reference TRBV5-1 and TRBJ2-6, is as follows: KAGVTQTPRYLIKTRGQQVTLSCSPISGHRSVSWYQQTPGQGLQFLFEYFSETQRNKGNFPGRFSGRQFSNSRSEMNVSTLELGDSALYLCASSLGNRVHSGANVLTFGAGSRLTVL.

The chain joins TRBV9 to TRBJ1-1; possibly TRBD1 for D (5 bases). The ends were cut back, 5 bases at V and 8 bases at J, with 16 bases in the middle. The V gene's germline CDR1 is SGDLS and CDR2 YYNGEE. The CDR3 sequence is 13 residues long. This chain's CDR3 is CASSQQGIAEAFF. The CDR3 DNA sequence: TGTGCCAGCAGTCAGCAGGGAATTGCCGAAGCTTTCTTT.

The rearrangement uses TRBV6-5 and TRBJ1-2, with TRBD1 matching 10 bases. Germline CDR1 reads MNHEY; CDR2 reads SVGAGI. The CDR3 covers 14 residues. Trimming cost V 3 bases and J 4 bases; bases outside gene matches: 2. The CDR3 spells CASSYRDRGYGYTF. CDR3 coding DNA: TGTGCCAGCAGTTATCGGGACAGGGGCTATGGCTACACCTTC.

The chain recombines TRBV6-5 with TRBJ1-1; 7 bases are shared with TRBD1. Germline V gives CDR1 MNHEY, CDR2 SVGAGI. J was trimmed by 3 bases and V by 8 bases; bases with no gene match: 3. The CDR3 covers 12 residues. The CDR3 DNA follows: TGTGCCAGCGGCGACAGGGACACTGAAGCTTTCTTT. Translating gives CASGDRDTEAFF.

The rearrangement links TRBV7-2 to TRBJ2-7; D is possibly TRBD2 (5 bases). V was cut by 1 base and J by 3 bases, with 13 bases left in between. CDR1 and CDR2 (germline): SGHTA, FQGNSA. This CDR3 is 15 amino acids long. The CDR3 coding sequence is TGTGCCAGCAGCTTAGGCCCGGGTGGGAGCTACGAGCAGTACTTC. Translation gives CASSLGPGGSYEQYF.

The V gene is TRBV30, the J gene TRBJ2-5; D gene uncertain. The CDR3 loop spans 14 amino acids. V gave up 7 bases and J gave up 5 bases, with 20 bases separating them. Germline V lookup: CDR1 GTSNPN, CDR2 SVGIG (reference sequence). The CDR3 sequence is CASKTPGPPETQYF. CDR3 bases: TGTGCCTCCAAAACCCCAGGTCCCCCGGAGACCCAGTACTTC.

Written as DNA, the CDR3 is TGTGCCAGCCGCGCAGGTAGCGGGGGATACTCCTACGAGCAGTACTTC. This gives the protein CASRAGSGGYSYEQYF. The genes are TRBV28 and TRBJ2-7; 9 positions match TRBD2. This CDR3 has 16 residues. V was clipped by 8 bases and J by 0 bases; unmatched bases: 11. Germline CDR1 and CDR2: MDHEN and SYDVKM.

The CDR3 nucleotides are TGTGCCAGCAGTTTATGGGACAGGGGGCTAGAAGCTTTCTTT. This codes for CASSLWDRGLEAFF. The chain employs TRBV28 and TRBJ1-1, with 11 bases that match TRBD1. The CDR3 contains 14 residues. Trimming removed 0 bases from V and 8 bases from J; junction bases left unmatched: 2. The germline gives CDR1 MDHEN, CDR2 SYDVKM.

A few counts support this clone. The chain recombines TRBV5-1 with TRBJ1-1, with TRBD1 as a possible D gene (6 bases). The V gene's germline CDR1 is SGHRS and CDR2 YFSETQ. The CDR3 has 15 amino acids. V was trimmed by 4 bases and J by 0 bases, leaving 13 bases between them. The CDR3 DNA is TGCGCCAGCAGCGAGGAACAGGGCTTGAACACTGAAGCTTTCTTT. Encoded protein: CASSEEQGLNTEAFF.

The chain links TRBV18 to TRBJ1-2; 11 bases match TRBD1. This CDR3 has 18 amino acids. Per germline, CDR1 KGHSH and CDR2 LQKENI. V shed 1 base, J shed 2 bases, and the junction held 9 bases outside the gene matches. CDR3 amino acids: CASSPRTGGLKFNYGYTF. In DNA, the CDR3 is TGTGCCAGCTCACCACGGACAGGGGGCCTCAAGTTCAACTATGGCTACACCTTC.

The chain employs TRBV2 and TRBJ1-5, with D maybe TRBD1 (5 bases). Trimming pared 5 bases from V and 0 bases from J, leaving 11 bases between. The CDR3 consists of 15 residues. Looked up from germline, CDR1 is SNHLY and CDR2 is FYNNEI. DNA of the CDR3: TGTGCCAGCAGTCCGGACATCTATAGCAATCAGCCCCAGCATTTT. Amino acids: CASSPDIYSNQPQHF.